These 18 T cell receptor beta chains were sequenced from one sample in a study of human T cells and chemical hapten exposure. Using its own MiXCR run on the RACE reads, TCRdb lists one record per CDR3 protein. The sample carries tens of thousands of distinct CDR3 sequences, 11% recorded once. Time point indicated: patch test 3, about 24 weeks after DPC sensitization. Described treatment: therapeutic diphenylcyclopropenone sensitization with weekly scalp DPC. Material: whole blood, obtained in connection with sensitization to the hapten diphenylcyclopropenone (DPC). These receptors originate from a woman between 50 and 59 years old with alopecia areata. Some clones in this sample may be carry-over from other donors' samples.

This clonotype was counted between two and nine times. The rearrangement uses TRBV28 and TRBJ2-4, with a possible D match to TRBD2 (6 bases). Trimming left V 8 bases short and J 3 bases short, with 17 bases between. There are 15 residues in the CDR3. Germline CDR1 MDHEN, CDR2 SYDVKM. This CDR3 is CASATPDYYKNIQYF. In nucleotides, the CDR3 is TGTGCCAGCGCAACCCCGGACTACTACAAAAACATTCAGTACTTC.

This clonotype was recorded a few times. This chain connects TRBV4-2 to TRBJ2-5; TRBD2 aligns across 14 bases. The ends lost 4 bases at V and 5 bases at J; junction bases unmatched: 6. This CDR3 is 16 amino acids long. From germline, CDR1 is LGHNA and CDR2 YNFKEQ. The CDR3 region is CASSLGTSGGWETQYF. Written as DNA, the CDR3 is TGTGCCAGCAGCCTTGGGACTAGCGGGGGTTGGGAGACCCAGTACTTC.

This clonotype was picked up a small number of times. The CDR3 loop reads CASNRGDSGNSPLHF. The CDR3 region has the DNA TGTGCCAGCAACCGCGGGGACTCAGGAAATTCACCCCTCCACTTT. The chain employs TRBV7-9 and TRBJ1-6, with D perhaps matching TRBD1 (5 bases). CDR3 size: 15 residues. Germline V gene sequence: CDR1 SEHNR, CDR2 FQNEAQ (reference sequence). Trimming pared 7 bases from V and 7 bases from J, leaving 17 bases between.

On this clonotype: One end of the junction does not line up with germline, which may come from a read error. The rearrangement uses TRBV2 and TRBJ2-7; D remains unclear. The CDR3 length is 8 residues. Germline CDR1 reads SNHLY; CDR2 reads FYNNEI. The CDR3 loop reads CASRRRDF. CDR3 nucleotide sequence: TGTGCCAGCAGACGCCGGGACTTC.

This clonotype has a handful of counts. This chain connects TRBV18 to TRBJ2-3; D gene ambiguous. Germline loops: CDR1 KGHSH, CDR2 LQKENI. This CDR3 has 13 amino acids. V lost 4 bases, J lost 8 bases, and 13 bases lay in between. The CDR3 nucleotides read TGTGCCAGCTCACGGGCGTCCCTTGGTACGCAGTATTTT. It yields the protein CASSRASLGTQYF. Supplemented by reference TRBV18 and TRBJ2-3, the full variable domain reads NAGVMQNPRHLVRRRGQEARLRCSPMKGHSHVYWYRQLPEEGLKFMVYLQKENIIDESGMPKERFSAEFPKEGPSILRIQQVVRGDSAAYFCASSRASLGTQYFGPGTRLTVL.

In this sample, this clonotype turned up a few times. The CDR3, as DNA: TGTGCCAGCTCACGCAACGTCCCCGGCGGGAGGGGGGGAAACGAGCAGTACTTC. As protein: CASSRNVPGGRGGNEQYF. The chain combines TRBV18 with TRBJ2-7; TRBD2 aligns across 9 bases. The CDR3 sequence is 18 residues long. Germline-derived CDR1 and CDR2 are KGHSH and LQKENI. The J segment lost 5 bases and the V segment lost 4 bases, leaving 18 bases of the junction unmatched. The full variable domain, its missing parts supplied by reference TRBV18 and TRBJ2-7, is NAGVMQNPRHLVRRRGQEARLRCSPMKGHSHVYWYRQLPEEGLKFMVYLQKENIIDESGMPKERFSAEFPKEGPSILRIQQVVRGDSAAYFCASSRNVPGGRGGNEQYFGPGTRLTVT.

This clonotype was seen a few times. The chain links TRBV7-9 to TRBJ2-7; weak D call: TRBD1 (5 bases). Deletions cut 1 base from V and 2 bases from J, with 9 bases between. The CDR3 extends over 14 amino acids. The germline V gene encodes CDR1 SEHNR and CDR2 FQNEAQ (reference sequence). CDR3 region: CASSLGTLTYEQYF. The CDR3 region has the DNA TGTGCCAGCAGCTTAGGGACACTAACCTACGAGCAGTACTTC. Drawing the rest from reference TRBV7-9 and TRBJ2-7, the complete variable domain is DTGVSQNPRHKITKRGQNVTFRCDPISEHNRLYWYRQTLGQGPEFLTYFQNEAQLEKSRLLSDRFSAERPKGSFSTLEIQRTEQGDSAMYLCASSLGTLTYEQYFGPGTRLTVT.

The chain joins TRBV11-2 to TRBJ2-3; D may be TRBD1 (5 bases). The V end lost 1 base, the J end lost 6 bases, and 14 bases lay between the germline ends. Germline V gives CDR1 SGHAT, CDR2 FQNNGV. This CDR3 contains 15 residues. CDR3: CASSLVLAGPDTQYF. CDR3 in DNA: TGTGCCAGCAGCTTAGTCTTGGCAGGGCCGGATACGCAGTATTTT.

This clonotype was picked up a small number of times. The V gene is TRBV18, the J gene TRBJ1-2; D remains unclear. V dropped 6 bases and J dropped 4 bases, with 12 bases sitting between them. Germline CDR1 reads KGHSH; CDR2 reads LQKENI. CDR3 size: 13 residues. The DNA for the CDR3 is TGTGCCAGCTCTTCGACGGGGAGCTATGGCTACACCTTC. This sequence encodes CASSSTGSYGYTF.

This clonotype was seen just once. CDR3 protein: CASSFQWQGERQYF. Written as DNA, the CDR3 is TGTGCCAGCAGCTTCCAGTGGCAGGGGGAGCGGCAGTACTTC. The rearrangement joins TRBV7-9 to TRBJ2-7; 7 bases match TRBD1. CDR1 is SEHNR and CDR2 is FQNEAQ in the germline V gene (reference sequence). This CDR3 comprises 14 residues. V lost 3 bases to trimming and J lost 9 bases; unmatched junction nucleotides: 11.

This chain joins TRBV2 and TRBJ1-4; TRBD1 agrees at 7 bases. The J segment lost 3 bases and the V segment lost 2 bases, leaving 0 bases of the junction unmatched. Germline loops: CDR1 SNHLY, CDR2 FYNNEI. The CDR3 extends over 14 amino acids. CDR3 residues: CASSEQGANEKLFF. In DNA, the CDR3 is TGTGCCAGCAGTGAACAGGGGGCTAATGAAAAACTGTTTTTT.

The sample holds many counts of this clonotype. CDR3 amino acids: CASSYDPYSSTNTEAFF. The CDR3 DNA reads as TGTGCCAGCAGTTACGATCCATATTCCTCAACGAACACTGAAGCTTTCTTT. This chain uses TRBV5-4 with TRBJ1-1; D gene uncertain. This CDR3 spans 17 amino acids. Trimming pared 5 bases from V and 1 base from J, leaving 21 bases between. Germline CDR1 and CDR2: SGHNT and YYREEE (reference sequence).

The chain recombines TRBV5-1 with TRBJ1-1, with D possibly TRBD1 on 6 matching bases. CDR1 is SGHRS, CDR2 YFSETQ, per germline. The CDR3 consists of 16 residues. V was pared by 2 bases and J by 0 bases, with 14 bases between. CDR3 sequence reads: CASSLSMTGLNTEAFF. In nucleotides, the CDR3 is TGCGCCAGCAGCTTATCTATGACAGGCCTGAACACTGAAGCTTTCTTT.

This clonotype was counted ten times or more. The J gene is TRBJ2-4, the V gene TRBV4-1, with D unclear. Germline V lookup: CDR1 MGHRA, CDR2 YSYEKL. Trimming cost V 5 bases and J 7 bases, with 12 bases left between them. The CDR3 is 13 residues long. CDR3 sequence: CASSGDDWNIQYF. CDR3 DNA: TGCGCCAGCAGCGGCGACGATTGGAACATTCAGTACTTC.

The chain is built from TRBV11-3 and TRBJ2-3; possible D gene TRBD2, 6 bases. Trimming pared 9 bases from V and 4 bases from J, leaving 20 bases between. The CDR3 is 15 residues long. Germline V gene data show CDR1 as SGHNT and CDR2 as YENEEA. The CDR3 loop is CARFTTGVTPDTQYF. CDR3 in DNA: TGTGCCAGATTCACAACGGGAGTAACGCCAGATACGCAGTATTTT. The full variable domain, with the rest looked up from reference TRBV11-3 and TRBJ2-3, is EAGVVQSPRYKIIEKKQPVAFWCNPISGHNTLYWYLQNLGQGPELLIRYENEEAVDDSQLPKDRFSAERLKGVDSTLKIQPAELGDSAVYLCARFTTGVTPDTQYFGPGTRLTVL.

Ten or more counts support this clonotype. This sequence joins TRBV29-1 and TRBJ2-7; the D gene could be TRBD1 or TRBD2 (5 bases each). The CDR3 contains 12 residues. V was cut by 7 bases and J by 2 bases, with 12 bases left in between. CDR1 is SQVTM and CDR2 is ANQGSEA in the germline V gene. DNA of the CDR3: TGCAGCGGCCGGGACGGCGCCTACGAGCAGTACTTC. Residues: CSGRDGAYEQYF.

This clonotype was detected many times. The gene calls are TRBV6-6 and TRBJ2-7; possibly TRBD2 for D (6 bases). CDR1 and CDR2 from the germline V gene are MNHNY and SVGAGI (reference sequence). V dropped 5 bases and J dropped 6 bases, with 14 bases sitting between them. This CDR3 has 13 amino acids. CDR3 amino acids: CASSEPGTREQYF. In DNA, the CDR3 is TGTGCCAGCAGTGAACCGGGGACTCGCGAGCAGTACTTC.

In its sample, this clonotype was seen a few times. The chain employs TRBV9 and TRBJ1-1, with D possibly matching TRBD1 (6 bases). The ends were cut back, 3 bases at V and 4 bases at J, with 16 bases in the middle. The CDR3 runs to 15 residues. Germline assignment: CDR1 SGDLS and CDR2 YYNGEE. The CDR3 coding sequence is TGTGCCAGCAGCGGGGTGCGGGGGCACGTCACTGAAGCTTTCTTT. Translation: CASSGVRGHVTEAFF.